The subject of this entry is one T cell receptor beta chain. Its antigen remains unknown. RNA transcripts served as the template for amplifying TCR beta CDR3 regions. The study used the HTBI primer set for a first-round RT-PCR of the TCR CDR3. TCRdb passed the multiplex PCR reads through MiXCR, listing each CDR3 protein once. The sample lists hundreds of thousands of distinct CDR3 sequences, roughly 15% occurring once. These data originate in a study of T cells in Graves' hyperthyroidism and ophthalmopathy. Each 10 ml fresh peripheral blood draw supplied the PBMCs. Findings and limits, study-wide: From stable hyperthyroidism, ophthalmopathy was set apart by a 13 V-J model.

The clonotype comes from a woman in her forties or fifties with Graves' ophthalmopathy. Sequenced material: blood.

CDR3 bases: TGTGCCAGTAGCGCAGGTTCGCCCTACGAGCAGTACTTC. Translation: CASSAGSPYEQYF. This rearrangement joins TRBV19 to TRBJ2-7; D gene ambiguous. V was shortened by 6 bases and J by 2 bases, with 11 bases between the two germline ends. CDR1 and CDR2 (germline): LNHDA, SQIVND (reference sequence). The CDR3 is 13 residues long. The variable domain in full, completed from reference TRBV19 and TRBJ2-7, reads DGGITQSPKYLFRKEGQNVTLSCEQNLNHDAMYWYRQDPGQGLRLIYYSQIVNDFQKGDIAEGYSVSREKKESFPLTVTSAQKNPTAFYLCASSAGSPYEQYFGPGTRLTVT.